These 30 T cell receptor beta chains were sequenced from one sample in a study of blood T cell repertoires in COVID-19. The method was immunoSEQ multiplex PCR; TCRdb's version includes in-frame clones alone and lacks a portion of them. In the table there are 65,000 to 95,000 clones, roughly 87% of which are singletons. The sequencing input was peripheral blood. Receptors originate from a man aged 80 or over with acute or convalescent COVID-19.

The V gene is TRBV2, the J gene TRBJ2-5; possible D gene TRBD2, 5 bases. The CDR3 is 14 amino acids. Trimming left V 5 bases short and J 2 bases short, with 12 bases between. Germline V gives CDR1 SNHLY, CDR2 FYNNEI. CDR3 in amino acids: CASSFRTGQETQYF. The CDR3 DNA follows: TGTGCCAGCAGTTTCCGGACGGGACAAGAGACCCAGTACTTC. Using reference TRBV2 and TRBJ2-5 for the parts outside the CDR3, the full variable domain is EPEVTQTPSHQVTQMGQEVILRCVPISNHLYFYWYRQILGQKVEFLVSFYNNEISEKSEIFDDQFSVERPDGSNFTLKIRSTKLEDSAMYFCASSFRTGQETQYFGPGTRLLVL.

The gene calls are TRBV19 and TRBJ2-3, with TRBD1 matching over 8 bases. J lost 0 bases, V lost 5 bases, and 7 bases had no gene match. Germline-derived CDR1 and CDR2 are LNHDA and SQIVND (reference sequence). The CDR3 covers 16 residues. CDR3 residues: CASSETGVVSTDTQYF. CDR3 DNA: TGTGCCAGTAGTGAGACAGGGGTGGTTAGCACAGATACGCAGTATTTT.

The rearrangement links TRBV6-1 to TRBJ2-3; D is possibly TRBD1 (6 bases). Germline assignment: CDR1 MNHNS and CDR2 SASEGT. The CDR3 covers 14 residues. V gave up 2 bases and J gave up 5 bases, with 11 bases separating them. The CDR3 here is CASSEQGLEDTQYF. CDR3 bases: TGTGCCAGCAGTGAACAGGGGTTGGAAGATACGCAGTATTTT.

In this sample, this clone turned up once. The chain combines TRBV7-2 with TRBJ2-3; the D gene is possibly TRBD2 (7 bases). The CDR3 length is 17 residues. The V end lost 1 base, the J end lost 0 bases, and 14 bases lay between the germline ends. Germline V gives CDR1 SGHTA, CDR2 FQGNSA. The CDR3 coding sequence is TGTGCCAGCAGCTTAGGTTTGGGGGGGCAAAGCACAGATACGCAGTATTTT. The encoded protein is CASSLGLGGQSTDTQYF.

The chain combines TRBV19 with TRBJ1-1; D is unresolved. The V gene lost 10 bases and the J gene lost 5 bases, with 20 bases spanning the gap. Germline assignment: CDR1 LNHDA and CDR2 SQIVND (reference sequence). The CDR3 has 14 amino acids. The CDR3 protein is CATSTPGHTTEAFF. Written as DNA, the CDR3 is TGTGCCACTTCAACCCCGGGTCACACTACTGAAGCTTTCTTT.

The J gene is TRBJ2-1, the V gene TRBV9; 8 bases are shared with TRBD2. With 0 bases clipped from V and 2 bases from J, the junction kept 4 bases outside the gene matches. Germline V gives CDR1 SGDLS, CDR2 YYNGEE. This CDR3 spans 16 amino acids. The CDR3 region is CASSVGQTSAYNEQFF. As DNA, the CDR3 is TGTGCCAGCAGCGTAGGGCAGACTAGCGCCTACAATGAGCAGTTCTTC.

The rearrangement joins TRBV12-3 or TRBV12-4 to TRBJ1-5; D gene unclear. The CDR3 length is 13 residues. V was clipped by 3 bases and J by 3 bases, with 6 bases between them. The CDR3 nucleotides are TGTGCCAGCAGTTTCAGTTACAATCAGCCCCAGCATTTT. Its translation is CASSFSYNQPQHF.

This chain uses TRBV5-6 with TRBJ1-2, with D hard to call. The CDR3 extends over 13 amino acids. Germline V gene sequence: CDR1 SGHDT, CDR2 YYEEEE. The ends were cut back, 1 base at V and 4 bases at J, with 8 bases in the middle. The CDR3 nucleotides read TGTGCCAGCAGCTTGAAGGAGACCTATGGCTACACCTTC. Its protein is CASSLKETYGYTF.

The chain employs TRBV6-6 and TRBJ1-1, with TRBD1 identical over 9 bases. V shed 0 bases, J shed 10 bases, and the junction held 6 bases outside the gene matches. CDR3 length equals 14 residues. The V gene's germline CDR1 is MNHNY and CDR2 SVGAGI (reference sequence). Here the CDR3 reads CASSYSPGTGRAFF. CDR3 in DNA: TGTGCCAGCAGTTACTCACCCGGGACAGGGAGAGCTTTCTTT.

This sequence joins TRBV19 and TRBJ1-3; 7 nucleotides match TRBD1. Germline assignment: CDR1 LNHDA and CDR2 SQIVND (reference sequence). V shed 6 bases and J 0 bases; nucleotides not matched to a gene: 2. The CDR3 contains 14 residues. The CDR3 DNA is TGTGCCAGTAGAGGACAGGCCTCTGGAAACACCATATATTTT. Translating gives CASRGQASGNTIYF.

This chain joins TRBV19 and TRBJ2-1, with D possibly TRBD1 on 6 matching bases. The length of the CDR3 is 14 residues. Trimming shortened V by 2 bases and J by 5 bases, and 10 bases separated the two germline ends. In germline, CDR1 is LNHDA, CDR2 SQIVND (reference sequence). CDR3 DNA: TGTGCCAGTAGTATAAAGGGGACAAACAATGAGCAGTTCTTC. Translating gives CASSIKGTNNEQFF.

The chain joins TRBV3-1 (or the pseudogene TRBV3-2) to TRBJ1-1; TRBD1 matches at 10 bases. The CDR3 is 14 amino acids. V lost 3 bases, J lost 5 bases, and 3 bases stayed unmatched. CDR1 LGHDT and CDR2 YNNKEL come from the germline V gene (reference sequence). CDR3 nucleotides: TGTGCCAGCAGCCAGGGACAGGGGCGAACTGAAGCTTTCTTT. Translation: CASSQGQGRTEAFF.

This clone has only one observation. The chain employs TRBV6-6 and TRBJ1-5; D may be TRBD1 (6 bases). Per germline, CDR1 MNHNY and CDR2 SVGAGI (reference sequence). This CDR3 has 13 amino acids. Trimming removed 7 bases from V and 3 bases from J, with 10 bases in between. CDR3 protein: CASTAGVNQPQHF. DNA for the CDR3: TGTGCCAGCACGGCAGGGGTCAATCAGCCCCAGCATTTT.

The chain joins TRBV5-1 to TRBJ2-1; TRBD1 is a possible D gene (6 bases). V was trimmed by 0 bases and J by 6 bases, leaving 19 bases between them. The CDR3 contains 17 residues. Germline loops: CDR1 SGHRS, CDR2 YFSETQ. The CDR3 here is CASSLGDRSISRNEQFF. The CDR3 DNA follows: TGCGCCAGCAGCTTGGGCGACAGGTCAATATCTCGCAATGAGCAGTTCTTC.

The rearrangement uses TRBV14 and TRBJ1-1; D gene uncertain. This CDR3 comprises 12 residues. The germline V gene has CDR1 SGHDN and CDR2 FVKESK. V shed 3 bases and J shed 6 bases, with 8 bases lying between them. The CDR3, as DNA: TGTGCCAGCAGCCAGACTTACTCTGAAGCTTTCTTT. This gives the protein CASSQTYSEAFF.

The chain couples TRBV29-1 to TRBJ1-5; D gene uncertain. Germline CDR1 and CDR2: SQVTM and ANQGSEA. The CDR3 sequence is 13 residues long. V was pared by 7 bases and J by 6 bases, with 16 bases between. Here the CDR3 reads CSAGEGGIQPQHF. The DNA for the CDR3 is TGCAGCGCGGGAGAGGGAGGCATTCAGCCCCAGCATTTT.

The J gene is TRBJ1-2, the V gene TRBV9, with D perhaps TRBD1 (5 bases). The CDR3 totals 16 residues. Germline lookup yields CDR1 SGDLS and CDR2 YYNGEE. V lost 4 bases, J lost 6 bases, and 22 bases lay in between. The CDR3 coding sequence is TGTGCCAGCAGCCCCCTTAGAACAGGTAACAGGAATGGCTACACCTTC. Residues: CASSPLRTGNRNGYTF.

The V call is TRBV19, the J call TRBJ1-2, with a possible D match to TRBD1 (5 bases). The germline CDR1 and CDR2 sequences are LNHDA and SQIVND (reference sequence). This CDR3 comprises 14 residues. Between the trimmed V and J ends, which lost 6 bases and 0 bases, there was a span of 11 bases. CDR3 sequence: CASRGDSTNYGYTF. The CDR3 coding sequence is TGTGCCAGTAGGGGGGACTCTACTAACTATGGCTACACCTTC.

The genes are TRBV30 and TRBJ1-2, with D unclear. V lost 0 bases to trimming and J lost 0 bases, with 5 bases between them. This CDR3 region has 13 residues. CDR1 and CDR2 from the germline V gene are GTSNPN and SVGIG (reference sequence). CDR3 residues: CAWSVGPNYGYTF. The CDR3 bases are TGTGCCTGGAGTGTGGGCCCTAACTATGGCTACACCTTC.

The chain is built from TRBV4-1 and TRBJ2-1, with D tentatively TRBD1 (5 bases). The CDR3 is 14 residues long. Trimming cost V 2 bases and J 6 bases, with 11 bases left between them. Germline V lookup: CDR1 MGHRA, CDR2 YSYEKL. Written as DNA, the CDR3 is TGCGCCAGCAGCCAAATTTTAGGGGCCAATGAGCAGTTCTTC. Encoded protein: CASSQILGANEQFF.

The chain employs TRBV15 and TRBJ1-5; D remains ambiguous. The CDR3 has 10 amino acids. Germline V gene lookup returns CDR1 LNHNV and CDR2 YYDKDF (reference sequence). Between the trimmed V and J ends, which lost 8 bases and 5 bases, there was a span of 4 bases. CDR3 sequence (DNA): TGTGCCACCCCAGATCAGCCCCAGCATTTT. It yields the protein CATPDQPQHF. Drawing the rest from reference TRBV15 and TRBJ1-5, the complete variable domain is DAMVIQNPRYQVTQFGKPVTLSCSQTLNHNVMYWYQQKSSQAPKLLFHYYDKDFNNEADTPDNFQSRRPNTSFCFLDIRSPGLGDTAMYLCATPDQPQHFGDGTRLSIL.

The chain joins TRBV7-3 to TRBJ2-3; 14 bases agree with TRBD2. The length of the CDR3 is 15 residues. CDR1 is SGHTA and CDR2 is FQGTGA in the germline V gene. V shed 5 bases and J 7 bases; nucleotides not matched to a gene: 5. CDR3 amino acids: CASSAGLAGGHTQYF. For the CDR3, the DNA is TGTGCCAGCAGCGCCGGACTAGCGGGAGGACATACGCAGTATTTT.

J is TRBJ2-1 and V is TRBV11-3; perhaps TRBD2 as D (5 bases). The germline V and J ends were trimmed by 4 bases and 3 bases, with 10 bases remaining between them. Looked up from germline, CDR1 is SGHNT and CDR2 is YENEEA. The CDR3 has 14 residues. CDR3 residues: CASSSSGSYNEQFF. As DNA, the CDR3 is TGTGCCAGCAGCTCCTCGGGGAGCTACAATGAGCAGTTCTTC.

DNA of the CDR3: TGCGCCAGCAGCTTGGGGGGACTACCGGGCTACGAGCAGTACTTC. It is translated as CASSLGGLPGYEQYF. The chain has TRBV5-1 and TRBJ2-7, with 7 bases identical to TRBD2. V lost 0 bases and J lost 3; bases outside the gene matches: 6. Per the germline V gene, CDR1 is SGHRS and CDR2 is YFSETQ. The CDR3 sequence is 15 residues long.

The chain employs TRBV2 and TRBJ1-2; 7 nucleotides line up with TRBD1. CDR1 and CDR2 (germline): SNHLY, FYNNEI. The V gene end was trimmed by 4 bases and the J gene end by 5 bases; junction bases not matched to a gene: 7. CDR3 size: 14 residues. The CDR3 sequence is CASSGATGRYGYTF. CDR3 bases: TGTGCCAGCAGTGGGGCGACAGGGAGGTATGGCTACACCTTC.

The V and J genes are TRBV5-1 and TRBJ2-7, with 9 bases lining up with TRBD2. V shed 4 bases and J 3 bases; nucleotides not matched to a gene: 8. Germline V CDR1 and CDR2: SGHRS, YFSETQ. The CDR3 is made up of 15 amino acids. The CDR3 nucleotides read TGCGCCAGCAGCCTACGGACTAGCGTTTTCTACGAGCAGTACTTC. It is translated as CASSLRTSVFYEQYF.

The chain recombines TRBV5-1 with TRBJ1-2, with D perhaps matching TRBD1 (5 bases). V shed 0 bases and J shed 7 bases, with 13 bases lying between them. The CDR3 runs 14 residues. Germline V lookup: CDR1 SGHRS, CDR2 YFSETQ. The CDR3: CASSLDGAGGGYTF. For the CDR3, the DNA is TGCGCCAGCAGCTTGGATGGGGCGGGAGGTGGCTACACCTTC.

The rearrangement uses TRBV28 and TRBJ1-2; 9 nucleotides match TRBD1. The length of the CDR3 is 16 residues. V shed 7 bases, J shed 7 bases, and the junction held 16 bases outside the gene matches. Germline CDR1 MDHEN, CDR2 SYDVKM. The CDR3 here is CASKGTGRLGGLGYTF. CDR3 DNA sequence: TGTGCCAGCAAAGGGACAGGGAGGTTGGGGGGGCTTGGCTACACCTTC.

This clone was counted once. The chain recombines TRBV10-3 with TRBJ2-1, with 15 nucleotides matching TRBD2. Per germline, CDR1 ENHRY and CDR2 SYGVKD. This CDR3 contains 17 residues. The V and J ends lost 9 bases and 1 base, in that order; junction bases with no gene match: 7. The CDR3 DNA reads TGTGCCATTCGGACTAGCGGGGGGGCCGGTTCCTACAATGAGCAGTTCTTC. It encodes CAIRTSGGAGSYNEQFF.

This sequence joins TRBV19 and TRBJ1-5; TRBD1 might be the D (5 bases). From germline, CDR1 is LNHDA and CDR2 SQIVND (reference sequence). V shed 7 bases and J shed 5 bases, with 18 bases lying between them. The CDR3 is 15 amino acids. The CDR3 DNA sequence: TGTGCCAGTAAGGAGGGTCAGAAAGGGGATCAGCCCCAGCATTTT. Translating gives CASKEGQKGDQPQHF.